This entry lists 8 T cell receptor beta chains sequenced from one sample in a study of radiotherapy plus CTLA-4 blockade in lung cancer. TCRdb keeps only in-frame clones here, not all; method: immunoSEQ multiplex PCR. The sample has 12,000 or so clones, around 80% seen once. The sample here was peripheral blood, taken from a patient treated with radiotherapy plus ipilimumab. Receptors were obtained from a human donor with non-small cell lung cancer that progressed on radiotherapy plus ipilimumab.

The chain uses TRBV2 and TRBJ1-5; maybe TRBD1 (6 bases). Germline values: CDR1 SNHLY, CDR2 FYNNEI. Trimming stripped 6 bases from V and 5 bases from J, with 14 bases between. CDR3 size: 14 residues. The CDR3 bases are TGTGCCAGCAGGCAGGGGTTGCAGGATCAGCCCCAGCATTTT. It encodes CASRQGLQDQPQHF.

The chain employs TRBV19 and TRBJ1-6; TRBD1 is a possible D gene (6 bases). Germline-derived CDR1 and CDR2 are LNHDA and SQIVND (reference sequence). Trimming stripped 5 bases from V and 4 bases from J, with 9 bases between. This CDR3 region has 14 residues. CDR3 sequence (DNA): TGTGCCAGTAGTCAAGGACAGTATAATTCACCCCTCCACTTT. As protein: CASSQGQYNSPLHF.

The CDR3 loop is CASSVGWGENQPQHF. CDR3 nucleotide sequence: TGTGCCAGCAGCGTAGGTTGGGGAGAAAATCAGCCCCAGCATTTT. The chain recombines TRBV9 with TRBJ1-5; D gene ambiguous. The CDR3 has 15 amino acids. The V end lost 0 bases, the J end lost 4 bases, and 11 bases lay between the germline ends. CDR1 and CDR2 from the germline V gene are SGDLS and YYNGEE. The entire variable domain, with the rest obtained from reference TRBV9 and TRBJ1-5, is as follows: DSGVTQTPKHLITATGQRVTLRCSPRSGDLSVYWYQQSLDQGLQFLIQYYNGEERAKGNILERFSAQQFPDLHSELNLSSLELGDSALYFCASSVGWGENQPQHFGDGTRLSIL.

This clone has only one observation. At one of its ends the junction is not consistent with the germline gene, which may arise from a read error. This sequence joins TRBV20-1 and TRBJ1-1; D call uncertain. The CDR3 spans 11 residues. CDR1 is DFQATT, CDR2 SNEGSKA, per germline (reference sequence). CDR3 coding DNA: TGTCCCCTAGAGGAGAACACTGAAGCTTTCTTT. Translated: CPLEENTEAFF.

For this clone: Germline is not matched at one junction end, which may reflect a read error. V is TRBV9 and J is TRBJ2-5, with 10 bases identical to TRBD2. CDR1 and CDR2 (germline): SGDLS, YYNGEE. This CDR3 spans 14 amino acids. The CDR3 nucleotides read TGTGCCAGCAGCGGGGGACTAGCGCAAGGGACCCAGTACTTC. This translates into CASSGGLAQGTQYF.

This clone was picked up a small number of times. This chain connects TRBV10-3 to TRBJ1-5, with D tentatively TRBD1 (6 bases). The germline gives CDR1 ENHRY, CDR2 SYGVKD. The length of the CDR3 is 14 residues. The V end lost 2 bases, the J end lost 7 bases, and 12 bases lay between the germline ends. This CDR3 reads CAISERAGAQPQHF. The CDR3 DNA sequence: TGTGCCATCAGTGAGAGGGCAGGGGCCCAGCCCCAGCATTTT.

The V gene is TRBV7-2, the J gene TRBJ1-6, with D maybe TRBD1 (5 bases). V was trimmed by 1 base and J by 2 bases, leaving 9 bases between them. The germline V gene encodes CDR1 SGHTA and CDR2 FQGNSA. The CDR3 spans 16 residues. The CDR3 sequence: CASSLETGAYNSPLHF. As DNA, the CDR3 is TGTGCCAGCAGCTTAGAAACGGGGGCCTATAATTCACCCCTCCACTTT. The full variable domain, rest sourced from reference TRBV7-2 and TRBJ1-6, is GAGVSQSPSNKVTEKGKDVELRCDPISGHTALYWYRQSLGQGLEFLIYFQGNSAPDKSGLPSDRFSAERTGGSVSTLTIQRTQQEDSAVYLCASSLETGAYNSPLHFGNGTRLTVT.

The chain joins TRBV5-1 to TRBJ2-2, with D hard to call. Trimming stripped 1 base from V and 3 bases from J, with 10 bases between. CDR1 is SGHRS and CDR2 is YFSETQ in the germline V gene. The CDR3 runs 15 residues. DNA of the CDR3: TGCGCCAGCAGCTTGCAGGCGGTTTACACCGGGGAGCTGTTTTTT. This codes for CASSLQAVYTGELFF.